The entry below describes one T cell receptor (beta chain). The CDR3 runs 12 residues. Germline lookup yields CDR1 KGHSH and CDR2 LQKENI. V lost 3 bases, J lost 7 bases, and 9 bases lay in between. The data belong to a study of blood T cell repertoires in COVID-19. Profiling relied on immunoSEQ multiplex PCR, and the TCRdb table lists in-frame clones only, not all of them. The table records 95,000 or so clones, approximately 80% of them present only once. This sequence originates from a human donor in a cohort sampled during active COVID-19. This chain connects TRBV18 to TRBJ1-1; D remains unclear. Sequencing was done on a sample of peripheral blood. The DNA of the CDR3 is TGTGCCAGCTCACCCCAACTGAATGAAGCTTTCTTT. Its protein is CASSPQLNEAFF.